The T cell receptor (beta chain) described here comes from a study of blood T cells in healthy people across ages. Combining a sample-barcoded 5' primer with a J-beta primer mix, a second PCR ran for about 7 to 11 cycles. A minimum of 2.5 million CDR3-containing paired-end reads was obtained for each sample. TCRdb itself ran the 5' RACE reads through MiXCR, one entry per CDR3 protein. The sample shows 600,000 to 1,000,000 distinct CDR3 sequences, around 25% of them seen only once. Study results and caveats: TCR beta diversity per million T cells fell roughly linearly with age.

This clonotype was detected a few times. What it binds is unknown. Trimming pared 0 bases from V and 4 bases from J, leaving 15 bases between. In germline, CDR1 is MNHEY, CDR2 SVGAGI. CDR3 length equals 16 residues. The same sample was also studied in work on T cells of mothers and their children. Per that paper: The study recruited a few healthy Caucasian mothers and their six children as donors. Reads recorded for TCR beta CDR3 numbered over 10 million per mother and roughly 2.7 million per child.

The sequenced sample was blood. The chain carries TRBV6-5 and TRBJ1-2; perhaps TRBD1 as D (6 bases). This receptor was taken from a boy between 10 and 17 years old in good health. The CDR3 sequence is CASSYSGQGLGYGYTF. CDR3 in DNA: TGTGCCAGCAGTTACTCGGGCCAGGGGTTGGGCTATGGCTACACCTTC.